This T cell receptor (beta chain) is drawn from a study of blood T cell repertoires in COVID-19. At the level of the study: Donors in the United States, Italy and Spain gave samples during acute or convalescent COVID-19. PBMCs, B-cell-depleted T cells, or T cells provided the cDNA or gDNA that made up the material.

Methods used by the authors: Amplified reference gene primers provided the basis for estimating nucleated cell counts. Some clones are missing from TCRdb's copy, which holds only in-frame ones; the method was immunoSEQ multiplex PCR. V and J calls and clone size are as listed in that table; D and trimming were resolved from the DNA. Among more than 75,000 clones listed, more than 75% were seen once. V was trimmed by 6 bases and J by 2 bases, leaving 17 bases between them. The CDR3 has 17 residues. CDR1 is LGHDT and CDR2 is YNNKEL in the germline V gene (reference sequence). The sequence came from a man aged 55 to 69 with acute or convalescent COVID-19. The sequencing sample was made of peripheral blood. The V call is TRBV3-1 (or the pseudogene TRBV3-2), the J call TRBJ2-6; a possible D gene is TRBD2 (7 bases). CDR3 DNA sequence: TGTGCCAGCAGGCCCGCGGGGGCCGCTCCTGGGGCCAACGTCCTGACTTTC. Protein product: CASRPAGAAPGANVLTF.